This T cell receptor (beta chain) comes out of a study of cytomegalovirus exposure and HLA in healthy donors. V was shortened by 2 bases and J by 3 bases, with 6 bases between the two germline ends. Looked up from germline, CDR1 is MNHEY and CDR2 is SMNVEV (reference sequence). The CDR3 consists of 13 residues. Vbeta (60) and Jbeta (13) primers were used in the PCR. Profiling relied on immunoSEQ multiplex PCR, and the TCRdb table lists in-frame clones only, not all of them. The sample shows 99,000 or so clones, 76% of them seen only once. V and J are TRBV27 and TRBJ2-3, with D tentatively TRBD2 (6 bases). The source of this sequence is a young woman in good health and CMV-seropositive. The sequenced material came from PBMCs. The CDR3: CASSLGGTDTQYF. In nucleotides, the CDR3 is TGTGCCAGCAGTTTAGGAGGGACAGATACGCAGTATTTT.